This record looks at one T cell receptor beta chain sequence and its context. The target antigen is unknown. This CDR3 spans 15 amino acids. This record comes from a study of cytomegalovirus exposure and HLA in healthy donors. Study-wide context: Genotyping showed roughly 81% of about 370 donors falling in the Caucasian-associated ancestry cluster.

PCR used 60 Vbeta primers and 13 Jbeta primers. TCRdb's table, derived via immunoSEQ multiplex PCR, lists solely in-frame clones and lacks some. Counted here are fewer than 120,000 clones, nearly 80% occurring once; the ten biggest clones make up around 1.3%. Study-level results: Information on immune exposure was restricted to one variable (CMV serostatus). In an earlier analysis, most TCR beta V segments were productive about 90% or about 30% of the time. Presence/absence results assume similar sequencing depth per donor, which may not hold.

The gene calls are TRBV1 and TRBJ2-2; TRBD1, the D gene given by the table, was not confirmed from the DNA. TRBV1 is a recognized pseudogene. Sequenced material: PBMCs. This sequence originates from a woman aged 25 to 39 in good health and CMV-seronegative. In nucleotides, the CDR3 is TGCACCAGCAGCCTAGCCAGGGTAAACACCGGGGAGCTGTTTTTT. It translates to CTSSLARVNTGELFF.